This T cell receptor beta chain originates from a study of cytomegalovirus exposure and HLA in healthy donors. Study observations and caveats: CMV serostatus stood as the only immune exposure information on hand. Reported performance of the classifier showed diagnosis of cytomegalovirus status with high specificity and sensitivity. Listed as cytomegalovirus-associated were approximately 160 TCR beta chains.

The CDR3 spans 15 residues. The trim removed 0 bases at V and 7 bases at J, leaving 6 bases unmatched. Germline-derived CDR1 and CDR2 are SGHRS and YFSETQ. As to this clone: The antigen is undetermined.

13 Jbeta primers and 60 Vbeta primers were used for the PCR. The assay was immunoSEQ multiplex PCR, and TCRdb's table has in-frame clones only and misses some. Here the sample spans 150,000 to 200,000 clones, around 80% being singletons. Sequences were obtained from PBMCs. This TCR was sampled from a woman in her thirties or forties in good health and CMV-seropositive. The gene calls are TRBV5-1 and TRBJ2-3; 9 bases match TRBD2. DNA of the CDR3: TGCGCCAGCAGCTTGGGACTAGCGGTCGCGAATACGCAGTATTTT. It specifies CASSLGLAVANTQYF.